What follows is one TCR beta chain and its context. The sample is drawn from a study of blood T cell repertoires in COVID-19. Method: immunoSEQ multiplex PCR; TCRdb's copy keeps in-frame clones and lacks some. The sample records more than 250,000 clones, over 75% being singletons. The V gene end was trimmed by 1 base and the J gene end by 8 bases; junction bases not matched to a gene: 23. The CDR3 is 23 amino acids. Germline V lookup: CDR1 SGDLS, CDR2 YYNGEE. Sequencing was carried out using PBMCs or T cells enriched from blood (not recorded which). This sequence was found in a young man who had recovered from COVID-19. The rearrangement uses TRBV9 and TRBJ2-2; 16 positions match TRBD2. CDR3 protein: CASSVTPHGTSGGAQDSLGELFF. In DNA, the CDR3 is TGTGCCAGCAGCGTAACCCCTCACGGGACTAGCGGGGGGGCCCAGGATTCATTAGGGGAGCTGTTTTTT.